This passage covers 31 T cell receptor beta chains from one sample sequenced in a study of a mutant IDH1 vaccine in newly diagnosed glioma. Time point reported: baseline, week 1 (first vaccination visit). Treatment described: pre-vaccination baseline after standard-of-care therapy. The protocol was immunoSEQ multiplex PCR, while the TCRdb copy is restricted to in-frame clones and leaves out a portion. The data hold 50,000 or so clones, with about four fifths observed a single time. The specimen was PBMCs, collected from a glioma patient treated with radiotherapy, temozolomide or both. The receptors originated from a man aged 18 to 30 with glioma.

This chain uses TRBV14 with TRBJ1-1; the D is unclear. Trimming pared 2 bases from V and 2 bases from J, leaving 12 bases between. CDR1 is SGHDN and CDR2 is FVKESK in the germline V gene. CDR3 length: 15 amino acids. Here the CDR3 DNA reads TGTGCCAGCAGCCAATTGCGAGGGTTCAACACTGAAGCTTTCTTT. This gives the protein CASSQLRGFNTEAFF.

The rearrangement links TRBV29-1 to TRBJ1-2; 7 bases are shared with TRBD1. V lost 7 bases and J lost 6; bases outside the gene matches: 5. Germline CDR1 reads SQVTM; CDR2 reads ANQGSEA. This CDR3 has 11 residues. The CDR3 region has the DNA TGCAGCGGACGACAGGGAGATGGCTACACCTTC. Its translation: CSGRQGDGYTF. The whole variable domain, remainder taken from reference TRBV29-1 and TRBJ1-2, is SAVISQKPSRDICQRGTSLTIQCQVDSQVTMMFWYRQQPGQSLTLIATANQGSEATYESGFVIDKFPISRPNLTFSTLTVSNMSPEDSSIYLCSGRQGDGYTFGSGTRLTVV.

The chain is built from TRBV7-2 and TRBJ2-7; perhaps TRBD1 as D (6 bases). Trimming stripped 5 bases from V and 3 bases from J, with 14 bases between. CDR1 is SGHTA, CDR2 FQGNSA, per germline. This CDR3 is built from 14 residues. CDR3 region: CASSVPGQLYEQYF. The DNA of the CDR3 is TGTGCCAGCAGCGTCCCCGGACAGCTCTACGAGCAGTACTTC.

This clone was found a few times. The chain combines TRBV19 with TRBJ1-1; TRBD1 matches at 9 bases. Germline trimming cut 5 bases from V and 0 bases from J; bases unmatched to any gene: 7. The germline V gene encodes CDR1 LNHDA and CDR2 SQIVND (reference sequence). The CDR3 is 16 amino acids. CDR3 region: CASSLTGGLMNTEAFF. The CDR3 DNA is TGTGCCAGTAGTTTAACAGGGGGCCTGATGAACACTGAAGCTTTCTTT.

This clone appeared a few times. CDR3 sequence: CASRRGDPGATYEQYF. As DNA, the CDR3 is TGCGCCAGCAGAAGGGGGGATCCAGGGGCGACCTACGAGCAGTACTTC. The chain joins TRBV5-1 to TRBJ2-7; possibly TRBD1 or TRBD2 for D (6 bases each). CDR3 length equals 16 residues. CDR1 and CDR2 from the germline V gene are SGHRS and YFSETQ. V was trimmed by 5 bases and J by 2 bases, leaving 20 bases between them.

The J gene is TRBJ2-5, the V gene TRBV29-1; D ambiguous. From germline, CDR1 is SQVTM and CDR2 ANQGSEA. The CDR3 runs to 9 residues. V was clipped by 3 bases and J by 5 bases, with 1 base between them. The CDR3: CSVDETQYF. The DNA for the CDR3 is TGCAGCGTTGACGAGACCCAGTACTTC.

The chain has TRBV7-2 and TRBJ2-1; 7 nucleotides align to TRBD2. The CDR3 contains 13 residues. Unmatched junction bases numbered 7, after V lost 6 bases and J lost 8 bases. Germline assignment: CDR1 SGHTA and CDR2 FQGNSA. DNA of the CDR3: TGTGCCAGCAGGACCGGCGGGAGCGATGAGCAGTTCTTC. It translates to CASRTGGSDEQFF.

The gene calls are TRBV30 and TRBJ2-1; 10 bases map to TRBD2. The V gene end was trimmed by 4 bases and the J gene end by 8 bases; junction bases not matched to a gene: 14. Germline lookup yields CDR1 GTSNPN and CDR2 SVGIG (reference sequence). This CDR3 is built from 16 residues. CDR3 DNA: TGTGCCTGGACCCCGGCGCTAGCGGGGGAGGCCCATGAGCAGTTCTTC. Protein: CAWTPALAGEAHEQFF.

The CDR3 reads CAGETRQVFYEQYF. The CDR3 nucleotides are TGTGCTGGGGAAACGCGACAGGTTTTCTACGAGCAGTACTTC. The chain carries TRBV12-5 and TRBJ2-7, with D possibly TRBD1 on 6 matching bases. V lost 11 bases and J lost 3, with 20 bases in between. CDR3 length: 14 amino acids. Germline CDR1 and CDR2: LGHNT and FRNRAP.

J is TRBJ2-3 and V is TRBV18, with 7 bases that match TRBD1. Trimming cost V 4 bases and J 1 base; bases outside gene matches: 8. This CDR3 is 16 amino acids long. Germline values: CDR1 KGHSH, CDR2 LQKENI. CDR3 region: CASSLQQGLGTDTQYF. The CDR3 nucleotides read TGTGCCAGCTCACTACAACAGGGGCTGGGCACAGATACGCAGTATTTT.

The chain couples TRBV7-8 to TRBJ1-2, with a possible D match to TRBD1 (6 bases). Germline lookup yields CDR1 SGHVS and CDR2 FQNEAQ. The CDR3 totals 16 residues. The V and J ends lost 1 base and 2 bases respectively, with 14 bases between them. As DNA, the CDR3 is TGTGCCAGCAGCTTAGTGGCAGGGGACCCAAACTATGGCTACACCTTC. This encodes CASSLVAGDPNYGYTF.

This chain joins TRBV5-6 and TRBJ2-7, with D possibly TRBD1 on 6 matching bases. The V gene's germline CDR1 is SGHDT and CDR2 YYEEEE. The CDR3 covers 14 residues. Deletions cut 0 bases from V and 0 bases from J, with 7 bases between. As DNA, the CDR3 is TGTGCCAGCAGCTTGGTGGGGGCCTCCTACGAGCAGTACTTC. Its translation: CASSLVGASYEQYF.

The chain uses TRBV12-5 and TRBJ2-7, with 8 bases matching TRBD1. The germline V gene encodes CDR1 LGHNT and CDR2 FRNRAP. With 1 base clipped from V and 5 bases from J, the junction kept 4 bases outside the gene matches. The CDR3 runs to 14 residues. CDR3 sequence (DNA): TGTGCTAGTGGTTTGGGACAGGGGTTCAACGAGCAGTACTTC. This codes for CASGLGQGFNEQYF.

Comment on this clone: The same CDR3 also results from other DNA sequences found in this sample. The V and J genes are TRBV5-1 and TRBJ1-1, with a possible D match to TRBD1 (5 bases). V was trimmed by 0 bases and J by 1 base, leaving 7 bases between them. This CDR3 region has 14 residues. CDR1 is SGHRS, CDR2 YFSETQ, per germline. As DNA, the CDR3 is TGCGCCAGCAGCTTGGGACAGAAGAACACTGAAGCTTTCTTT. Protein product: CASSLGQKNTEAFF.

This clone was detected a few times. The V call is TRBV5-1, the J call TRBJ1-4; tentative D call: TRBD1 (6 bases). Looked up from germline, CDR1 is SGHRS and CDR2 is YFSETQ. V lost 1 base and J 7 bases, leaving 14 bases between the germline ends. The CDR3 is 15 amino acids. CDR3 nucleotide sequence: TGCGCCAGCAGCTTGCTACAGGGACTTGGTGAAAAACTGTTTTTT. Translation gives CASSLLQGLGEKLFF.

CDR3 in amino acids: CTSWKNTEAFF. The CDR3 DNA is TGCACCAGTTGGAAGAACACTGAAGCTTTCTTT. The J gene is TRBJ1-1, the V gene TRBV20-1; D call uncertain. CDR1 is DFQATT, CDR2 SNEGSKA, per germline (reference sequence). The CDR3 runs to 11 residues.

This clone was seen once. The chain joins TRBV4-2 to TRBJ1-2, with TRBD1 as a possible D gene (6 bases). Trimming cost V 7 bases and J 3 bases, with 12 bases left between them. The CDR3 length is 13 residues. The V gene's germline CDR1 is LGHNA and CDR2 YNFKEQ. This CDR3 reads CASNGGGDYGYTF. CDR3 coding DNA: TGTGCCAGCAACGGGGGGGGCGACTATGGCTACACCTTC.

This CDR3 is CASSRMGITEAFF. CDR3 nucleotide sequence: TGTGCCAGCAGTCGTATGGGCATCACTGAAGCTTTCTTT. V is TRBV27 and J is TRBJ1-1; no clear D. In germline, CDR1 is MNHEY, CDR2 SMNVEV (reference sequence). The V end was cut by 5 bases, the J end by 4 bases, with 11 bases between. The CDR3 runs to 13 residues.

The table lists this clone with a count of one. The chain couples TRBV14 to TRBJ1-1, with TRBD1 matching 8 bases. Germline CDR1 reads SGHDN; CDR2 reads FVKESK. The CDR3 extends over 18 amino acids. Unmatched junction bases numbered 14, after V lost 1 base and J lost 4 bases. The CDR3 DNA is TGTGCCAGCAGCCAAGTCTACTCTCCTCAGGGGGCGCGCACTGAAGCTTTCTTT. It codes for CASSQVYSPQGARTEAFF.

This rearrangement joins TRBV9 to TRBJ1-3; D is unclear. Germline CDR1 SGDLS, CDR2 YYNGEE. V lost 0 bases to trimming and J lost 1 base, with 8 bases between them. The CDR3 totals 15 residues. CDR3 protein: CASSVDGGSGNTIYF. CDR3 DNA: TGTGCCAGCAGCGTAGATGGTGGGTCTGGAAACACCATATATTTT.

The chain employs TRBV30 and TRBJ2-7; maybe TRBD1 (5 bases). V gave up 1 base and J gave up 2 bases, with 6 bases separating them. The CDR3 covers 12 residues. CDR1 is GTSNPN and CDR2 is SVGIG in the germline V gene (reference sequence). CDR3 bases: TGTGCCTGGAGTGGACAGACCTACGAGCAGTACTTC. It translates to CAWSGQTYEQYF.

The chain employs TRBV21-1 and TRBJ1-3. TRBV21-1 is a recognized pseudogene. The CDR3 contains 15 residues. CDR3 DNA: TGTGCCAGCAGCAAATCTTTAGGGGACGGAAACACCATATATTTT. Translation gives CASSKSLGDGNTIYF.

The CDR3 bases are TGTGCCAGCAGAGACGCCGGGACAGGGCGGGAGACCCAGTACTTC. Amino acids: CASRDAGTGRETQYF. This chain uses TRBV27 with TRBJ2-5; 9 nucleotides align to TRBD1. The CDR3 sequence is 15 residues long. Germline V gene lookup returns CDR1 MNHEY and CDR2 SMNVEV (reference sequence). The V and J ends lost 6 bases and 5 bases, in that order; junction bases with no gene match: 10.

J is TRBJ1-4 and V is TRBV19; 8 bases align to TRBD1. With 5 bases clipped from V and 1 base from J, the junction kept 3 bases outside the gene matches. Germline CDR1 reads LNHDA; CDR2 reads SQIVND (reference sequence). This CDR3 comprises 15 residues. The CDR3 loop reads CASSRDRGTNEKLFF. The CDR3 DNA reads TGTGCCAGTAGTCGAGACAGGGGAACTAATGAAAAACTGTTTTTT.

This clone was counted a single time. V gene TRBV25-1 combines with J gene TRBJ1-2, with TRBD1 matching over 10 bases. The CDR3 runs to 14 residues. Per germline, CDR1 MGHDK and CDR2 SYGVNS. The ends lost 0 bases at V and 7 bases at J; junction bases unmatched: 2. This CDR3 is CASSEYDRGLGYTF. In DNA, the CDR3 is TGTGCCAGCAGTGAATACGACAGGGGGCTTGGCTACACCTTC.

CDR3 coding DNA: TGTGCCAGCAGCTCGAATGGGCAGGGCTACGAGCAGTACTTC. Residues: CASSSNGQGYEQYF. The chain joins TRBV7-2 to TRBJ2-7; TRBD1 might be the D (5 bases). CDR1 and CDR2 (germline): SGHTA, FQGNSA. With 4 bases removed from V and 3 bases from J, the gap between germline ends came to 13 bases. The CDR3 has 14 amino acids.

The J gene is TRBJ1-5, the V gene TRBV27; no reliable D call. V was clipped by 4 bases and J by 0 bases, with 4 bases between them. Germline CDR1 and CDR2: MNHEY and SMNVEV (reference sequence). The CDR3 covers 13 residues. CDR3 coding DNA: TGTGCCAGCAGTTCGATTAGCAATCAGCCCCAGCATTTT. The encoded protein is CASSSISNQPQHF.

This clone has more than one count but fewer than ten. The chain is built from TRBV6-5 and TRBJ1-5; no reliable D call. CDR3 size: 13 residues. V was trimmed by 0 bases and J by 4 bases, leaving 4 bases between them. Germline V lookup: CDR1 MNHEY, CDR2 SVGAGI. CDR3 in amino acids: CASSYSSNQPQHF. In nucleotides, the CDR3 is TGTGCCAGCAGTTACTCCTCAAATCAGCCCCAGCATTTT.

The CDR3: CASSSPSRQGGSSYTNEKLFF. DNA of the CDR3: TGCGCCAGCAGCTCACCAAGTCGACAGGGGGGCTCGAGCTACACAAATGAAAAACTGTTTTTT. The chain combines TRBV5-1 with TRBJ1-4, with 9 bases fitting TRBD1. V was pared by 3 bases and J by 5 bases, with 23 bases of the junction left unmatched. Per the germline V gene, CDR1 is SGHRS and CDR2 is YFSETQ. CDR3 length equals 21 residues.

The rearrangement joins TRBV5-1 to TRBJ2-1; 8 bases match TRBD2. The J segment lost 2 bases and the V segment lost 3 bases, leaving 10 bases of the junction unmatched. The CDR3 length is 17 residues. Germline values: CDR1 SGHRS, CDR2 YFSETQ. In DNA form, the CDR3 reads TGCGCCAGCAGCTGGGGCCTAGTAGCGGGACCCTACAATGAGCAGTTCTTC. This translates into CASSWGLVAGPYNEQFF.

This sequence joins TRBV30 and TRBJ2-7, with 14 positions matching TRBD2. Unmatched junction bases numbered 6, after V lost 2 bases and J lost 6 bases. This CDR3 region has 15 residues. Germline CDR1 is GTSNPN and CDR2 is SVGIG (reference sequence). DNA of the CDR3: TGTGCCTGGAGTAGGGGACTAGCGGGAGCGGTCGAGCAGTACTTC. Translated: CAWSRGLAGAVEQYF.